One and the same sample provided the 20 T cell receptor beta chains below, sequenced in a study of T cells after yellow fever vaccination. MiXCR was run by TCRdb on the 5' RACE reads, yielding one entry per CDR3 protein. The table includes about 330,000 distinct CDR3 sequences, 6.5% to 8.5% detected once. The sequenced sample was PBMCs, obtained about 49 days after the first yellow fever vaccination. These receptors came from a man younger than 35 who received the YFV17D yellow fever vaccine.

This clonotype was observed a few times. The chain joins TRBV20-1 to TRBJ1-5, with 7 bases that match TRBD1. This CDR3 is built from 13 residues. Germline lookup yields CDR1 DFQATT and CDR2 SNEGSKA (reference sequence). Trimming cost V 7 bases and J 4 bases; bases outside gene matches: 7. The CDR3, as DNA: TGCAGTGGGAACAGGGGAGGGAATCAGCCCCAGCATTTT. Its translation: CSGNRGGNQPQHF.

This clonotype was counted between two and nine times. V usage is TRBV10-3 and J usage is TRBJ2-7, with 8 bases that match TRBD1. From germline, CDR1 is ENHRY and CDR2 SYGVKD. After removal of 5 bases from V and 4 bases from J, the junction contained 10 bases not matched to a gene. The CDR3 spans 15 residues. The DNA of the CDR3 is TGTGCCATCAGTCCAATGGAGCAGGGGGCATACGAGCAGTACTTC. This gives the protein CAISPMEQGAYEQYF.

The table lists this clonotype with many counts. V is TRBV24-1 and J is TRBJ2-2; D not certain. The CDR3 spans 15 residues. CDR1 and CDR2 from the germline V gene are KGHDR and SFDVKD. Trimming removed 7 bases from V and 0 bases from J, with 11 bases in between. The CDR3 spells CATSRLDANTGELFF. For the CDR3, the DNA is TGTGCCACCAGCAGACTGGATGCGAACACCGGGGAGCTGTTTTTT.

This clonotype came up a few times. V usage is TRBV6-5 and J usage is TRBJ1-2; D might be TRBD1 (5 bases). In germline, CDR1 is MNHEY, CDR2 SVGAGI. The V gene lost 4 bases and the J gene lost 8 bases, with 23 bases spanning the gap. The CDR3 covers 16 residues. In DNA form, the CDR3 reads TGTGCCAGCAGTTGGGTGGGGGGGGAAGACAAAAGGGGCTACACCTTC. It is translated as CASSWVGGEDKRGYTF.

This clonotype was recorded many times. The chain is built from TRBV5-1 and TRBJ1-1; D call uncertain. The CDR3 sequence is 13 residues long. Trimming left V 3 bases short and J 7 bases short, with 13 bases between. The germline V gene has CDR1 SGHRS and CDR2 YFSETQ. CDR3 region: CASSWGVGVEAFF. As DNA, the CDR3 is TGCGCCAGCAGCTGGGGAGTAGGCGTTGAAGCTTTCTTT.

In its sample, this clonotype was seen many times. The chain carries TRBV7-2 and TRBJ2-3; D assignment may be TRBD1 or TRBD2 (6 bases each). V was cut by 8 bases and J by 4 bases, with 10 bases left in between. Germline CDR1 is SGHTA and CDR2 is FQGNSA. The CDR3 sequence is 12 residues long. CDR3 nucleotide sequence: TGTGCCAGCGAGGGGGGTTCAGATACGCAGTATTTT. This translates into CASEGGSDTQYF.

This clonotype was seen only a few times. This chain uses TRBV2 with TRBJ2-7; D is unresolved. Germline loops: CDR1 SNHLY, CDR2 FYNNEI. Trimming took 10 bases from V and 0 from J, leaving 7 bases between them. This CDR3 spans 11 amino acids. CDR3 nucleotides: TGTGCCACCTCCTTCTCCTACGAGCAGTACTTC. Encoded protein: CATSFSYEQYF.

This clonotype has a count of ten or more. The chain links TRBV11-1 to TRBJ2-5, with unresolved D. V was pared by 8 bases and J by 3 bases, with 7 bases between. CDR3 length equals 11 residues. In germline, CDR1 is SGHAT, CDR2 FQDESV (reference sequence). The CDR3 DNA reads as TGTGCCAGCGGAACGAAAGAGACCCAGTACTTC. Residues: CASGTKETQYF.

The chain links TRBV5-1 to TRBJ2-1, with a tentative D call TRBD1 (5 bases). Trimming cost V 5 bases and J 9 bases, with 12 bases left between them. This CDR3 contains 12 residues. Germline-derived CDR1 and CDR2 are SGHRS and YFSETQ. The CDR3 bases are TGCGCCAGCAGTCGGAAGGGGTTTGAGCAGTTCTTC. It encodes CASSRKGFEQFF.

The chain carries TRBV9 and TRBJ1-1, with a tentative D call TRBD1 (5 bases). Deletions cut 7 bases from V and 3 bases from J, with 13 bases between. Germline loops: CDR1 SGDLS, CDR2 YYNGEE. The CDR3 contains 13 residues. The DNA for the CDR3 is TGTGCCAGCGGGGCTGCCTACCACACTGAAGCTTTCTTT. Encoded protein: CASGAAYHTEAFF.

A few counts support this clonotype. This rearrangement joins TRBV7-9 to TRBJ2-3; 8 nucleotides match TRBD2. The CDR3 runs 14 residues. CDR1 and CDR2 (germline): SEHNR, FQNEAQ (reference sequence). Trimming removed 8 bases from V and 1 base from J; junction bases left unmatched: 5. The CDR3 reads CASGHSGGTDTQYF. The CDR3 nucleotides read TGTGCCAGCGGACATAGCGGGGGCACAGATACGCAGTATTTT.

This clonotype was observed a few times. In DNA form, the CDR3 reads TGTGCCAGCACAGGGGATTACACTGAAGCTTTCTTT. Its translation is CASTGDYTEAFF. V is TRBV2 and J is TRBJ1-1; tentatively, D is TRBD1 (6 bases). V was cut by 7 bases and J by 3 bases, with 9 bases left in between. The CDR3 sequence is 12 residues long. Per the germline V gene, CDR1 is SNHLY and CDR2 is FYNNEI.

A few counts support this clonotype. The chain recombines TRBV10-3 with TRBJ2-1; TRBD2 matches 7 bases. The V gene's germline CDR1 is ENHRY and CDR2 SYGVKD. The length of the CDR3 is 16 residues. J gave up 5 bases and V 2 bases, and 9 bases lay outside the gene matches. The CDR3 loop is CAISEGIGGTDNEQFF. In nucleotides, the CDR3 is TGTGCCATCAGTGAGGGTATCGGGGGGACCGACAATGAGCAGTTCTTC.

This clonotype was observed a handful of times. The V call is TRBV29-1, the J call TRBJ1-1, with D perhaps TRBD1 (5 bases). CDR3 size: 15 residues. Trimming shortened V by 4 bases and J by 8 bases, and 23 bases separated the two germline ends. Germline CDR1 reads SQVTM; CDR2 reads ANQGSEA. The CDR3 reads CSVAPRLTGRTEAFF. For the CDR3, the DNA is TGCAGCGTTGCCCCGAGGCTTACAGGACGCACCGAAGCTTTCTTT. Full variable domain (remainder filled in from reference TRBV29-1 and TRBJ1-1): SAVISQKPSRDICQRGTSLTIQCQVDSQVTMMFWYRQQPGQSLTLIATANQGSEATYESGFVIDKFPISRPNLTFSTLTVSNMSPEDSSIYLCSVAPRLTGRTEAFFGQGTRLTVV.

This clonotype was picked up a small number of times. The rearrangement joins TRBV9 to TRBJ2-7, with 13 bases matching TRBD2. J gave up 0 bases and V 4 bases, and 4 bases lay outside the gene matches. Germline assignment: CDR1 SGDLS and CDR2 YYNGEE. This CDR3 is built from 16 residues. The CDR3 DNA sequence: TGTGCCAGCAGCCTCGGGACTAGCGGGGCCTCCTACGAGCAGTACTTC. Translating gives CASSLGTSGASYEQYF.

This clonotype was seen only a few times. CDR3 nucleotide sequence: TGTGCCAGTAGAACAGGGCTCGTTGCTGGCTACACCTTC. It yields the protein CASRTGLVAGYTF. This rearrangement joins TRBV19 to TRBJ1-2; D is perhaps TRBD1 (6 bases). In germline, CDR1 is LNHDA, CDR2 SQIVND (reference sequence). CDR3 length: 13 amino acids. The V end was cut by 6 bases, the J end by 7 bases, with 15 bases between.

At least ten counts were recorded for this clonotype. The gene calls are TRBV12-3 or TRBV12-4 and TRBJ2-1, with D tentatively TRBD1 (5 bases). Trimming removed 2 bases at V and 4 bases at J, with 15 bases between. This CDR3 has 16 amino acids. The CDR3 DNA is TGTGCCAGCAGTTTAAGCAGGGTTGGGGCATACAATGAGCAGTTCTTC. Translating it yields CASSLSRVGAYNEQFF.

The gene calls are TRBV7-2 and TRBJ2-2; D remains unclear. The length of the CDR3 is 16 residues. CDR1 SGHTA and CDR2 FQGNSA come from the germline V gene. V was clipped by 3 bases and J by 0 bases, with 11 bases between them. The CDR3 nucleotides are TGTGCCAGCAGCTTTCTGTTCAGCCCGAACACCGGGGAGCTGTTTTTT. This codes for CASSFLFSPNTGELFF.

Many counts were recorded for this clonotype. The J gene is TRBJ2-3, the V gene TRBV10-3; 10 bases align to TRBD2. V lost 5 bases, J lost 0 bases, and 5 bases stayed unmatched. Per germline, CDR1 ENHRY and CDR2 SYGVKD. CDR3 size: 16 residues. CDR3 sequence: CAISTIAGGSTDTQYF. In DNA form, the CDR3 reads TGTGCCATCAGTACTATAGCGGGGGGTAGCACAGATACGCAGTATTTT.

The chain has TRBV5-1 and TRBJ2-5, with unresolved D. Germline CDR1 reads SGHRS; CDR2 reads YFSETQ. The CDR3 runs 12 residues. V dropped 0 bases and J dropped 9 bases, with 9 bases sitting between them. The CDR3 DNA reads TGCGCCAGCAGCTTGGAGACCGTGCCCCAGTACTTC. Its protein product is CASSLETVPQYF.